This passage covers 8 T cell receptor beta chains from one sample sequenced in a study of early T cells in non-severe SARS-CoV-2 infection. TCRdb reprocessed the 5' RACE reads via MiXCR and lists one record per CDR3 protein. Seen here are tens of thousands of distinct CDR3 sequences, about an eighth observed once, and the top ten hold around 3.9%. The sample taken for sequencing was whole blood. The receptors here all came from an adult who was a healthcare worker with PCR-confirmed SARS-CoV-2 infection or an uninfected control (not recorded which).

This chain links TRBV6-5 with TRBJ1-3, with 7 bases aligning to TRBD1. Germline assignment: CDR1 MNHEY and CDR2 SVGAGI. The CDR3 is made up of 14 amino acids. J lost 6 bases, V lost 2 bases, and 4 bases had no gene match. This CDR3 is CASSYKGAENTIYF. For the CDR3, the DNA is TGTGCCAGCAGTTACAAGGGGGCGGAAAACACCATATATTTT.

This clonotype was seen many times. This chain uses TRBV12-5 with TRBJ1-2; unclear D gene. Trimming stripped 3 bases from V and 8 bases from J, with 10 bases between. Germline CDR1 and CDR2: LGHNT and FRNRAP. This CDR3 is 12 amino acids long. The CDR3 region has the DNA TGTGCTAGTGGTTTCGGAGGACTAGGCTACACCTTC. The encoded protein is CASGFGGLGYTF.

There are many counts of this clonotype. This chain uses TRBV5-1 with TRBJ2-7; 9 bases are a match to TRBD1. Germline V gives CDR1 SGHRS, CDR2 YFSETQ. This CDR3 comprises 17 residues. The J segment lost 2 bases and the V segment lost 4 bases, leaving 13 bases of the junction unmatched. The CDR3 DNA reads TGCGCCAGCAGCATCGGACAGGGGATTGGCCTGACCTACGAGCAGTACTTC. This translates into CASSIGQGIGLTYEQYF.

At least ten counts were recorded for this clonotype. The chain couples TRBV20-1 to TRBJ2-7; D unresolved. The CDR3 contains 13 residues. CDR1 DFQATT and CDR2 SNEGSKA come from the germline V gene (reference sequence). Trimming pared 3 bases from V and 0 bases from J, leaving 9 bases between. The CDR3 reads CSARDESSYEQYF. CDR3 sequence (DNA): TGCAGTGCTAGGGACGAAAGCTCCTACGAGCAGTACTTC.

This clonotype showed up just a few times. The chain employs TRBV9 and TRBJ1-2, with D uncertain. In germline, CDR1 is SGDLS, CDR2 YYNGEE. The CDR3 length is 14 residues. The germline V and J ends were trimmed by 0 bases and 0 bases, with 6 bases remaining between them. The CDR3 here is CASSVDTANYGYTF. In DNA form, the CDR3 reads TGTGCCAGCAGCGTAGATACCGCTAACTATGGCTACACCTTC.

The V and J genes are TRBV20-1 and TRBJ2-3; TRBD1 or TRBD2 may be the D gene (5 bases each). V was shortened by 6 bases and J by 0 bases, with 16 bases between the two germline ends. The CDR3 is 15 amino acids. The germline CDR1 and CDR2 sequences are DFQATT and SNEGSKA (reference sequence). CDR3 region: CSAPKPGTSTDTQYF. The DNA for the CDR3 is TGCAGTGCCCCGAAACCCGGGACCAGCACAGATACGCAGTATTTT.

This clonotype was seen only a few times. This chain links TRBV7-8 with TRBJ2-7; TRBD2 might be the D (5 bases). CDR1 and CDR2 (germline): SGHVS, FQNEAQ. The length of the CDR3 is 14 residues. The V end was cut by 5 bases, the J end by 2 bases, with 13 bases between. The CDR3 nucleotides read TGTGCCAGCAGCCGCCCCGGGAACACCTACGAGCAGTACTTC. Amino acids: CASSRPGNTYEQYF.

This clonotype turned up a few times. The junction shows a germline mismatch at one end, possibly a read error. The chain recombines TRBV19 with TRBJ1-4, with TRBD1 matching over 7 bases. The germline CDR1 and CDR2 sequences are LNHDA and SQIVND (reference sequence). The CDR3 has 14 amino acids. The CDR3 sequence is CASRAYRQGGGPEF. As DNA, the CDR3 is TGTGCCAGTAGGGCTTACCGACAGGGCGGAGGGCCCGAGTTT.